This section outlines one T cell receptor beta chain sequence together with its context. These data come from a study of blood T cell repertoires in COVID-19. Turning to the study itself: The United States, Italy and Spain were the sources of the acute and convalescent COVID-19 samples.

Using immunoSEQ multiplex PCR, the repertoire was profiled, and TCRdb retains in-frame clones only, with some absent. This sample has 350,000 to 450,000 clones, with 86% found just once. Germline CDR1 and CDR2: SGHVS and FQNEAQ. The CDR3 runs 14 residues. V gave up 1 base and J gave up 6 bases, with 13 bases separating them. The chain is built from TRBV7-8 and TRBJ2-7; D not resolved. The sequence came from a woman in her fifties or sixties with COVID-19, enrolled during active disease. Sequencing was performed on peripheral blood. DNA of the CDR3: TGTGCCAGCAGCTTAGTTCAGGTCGGTTCCGAGCAGTACTTC. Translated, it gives CASSLVQVGSEQYF.